The table lists the clone carrying this TCR beta chain with many counts. Its antigen remains unknown. This sample is drawn from a study of human T cells and chemical hapten exposure. Study-wide context: The patients, most of them female, presented with alopecia areata, totalis or universalis.

Using its own MiXCR run on the RACE reads, TCRdb lists one record per CDR3 protein. The table shows about 84,000 distinct CDR3 sequences, with 10% to 14% occurring only once. Whole-study results and caveats: The presence of alopecia in the donors means their immune response may differ from healthy people's.

The time point: patch test 3, about 24 weeks after DPC sensitization. Regarding treatment: therapeutic diphenylcyclopropenone sensitization with weekly scalp DPC. Non-pregnant alopecia patients aged 18 to 70, suitable for DPC therapy. Germline CDR1 is SGHTA and CDR2 is FQGNSA. The CDR3 length is 13 residues. Between the trimmed V and J ends, which lost 2 bases and 6 bases, there was a span of 8 bases. J is TRBJ2-1 and V is TRBV7-2; D remains unclear. This sample comprised whole blood, obtained in connection with sensitization to the hapten diphenylcyclopropenone (DPC). The receptor was isolated from a woman in her forties or fifties with alopecia areata. Some clones in this sample may be carry-over from other donors' samples. CDR3 protein: CASSLSVVNEQFF. CDR3 sequence (DNA): TGTGCCAGCAGCTTAAGCGTCGTCAATGAGCAGTTCTTC.